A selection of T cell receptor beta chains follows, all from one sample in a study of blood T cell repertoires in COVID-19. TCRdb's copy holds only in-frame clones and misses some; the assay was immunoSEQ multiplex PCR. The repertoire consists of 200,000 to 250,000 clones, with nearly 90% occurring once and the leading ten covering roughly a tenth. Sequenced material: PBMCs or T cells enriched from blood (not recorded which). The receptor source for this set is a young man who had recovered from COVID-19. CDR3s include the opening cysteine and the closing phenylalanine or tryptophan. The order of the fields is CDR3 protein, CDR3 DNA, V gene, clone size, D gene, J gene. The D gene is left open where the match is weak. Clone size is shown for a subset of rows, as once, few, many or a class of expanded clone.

CSGTHTGGTGELFF,TGCAGCGGCACCCATACAGGGGGAACCGGGGAGCTGTTTTTT,TRBV29-1,.,TRBD1,TRBJ2-2
CSVSPGTGPFEQYF,TGCAGCGTTAGTCCGGGGACAGGGCCCTTCGAGCAGTACTTC,TRBV29-1,.,TRBD1,TRBJ2-7
CASSLDREGTDTQYF,TGTGCCAGCAGCCTTGACAGGGAGGGCACAGATACGCAGTATTTT,TRBV7-2,.,.,TRBJ2-3
CASSQFDSSSYEQYF,TGCGCCAGCAGCCAATTCGACTCGAGCTCCTACGAGCAGTACTTC,TRBV4-3,.,.,TRBJ2-7
CASSQGAQSSYNSPLHF,TGCGCCAGCAGCCAAGGAGCGCAGAGCTCCTATAATTCACCCCTCCACTTT,TRBV4-1,.,.,TRBJ1-6
CASSQSWGTGDQPQHF,TGTGCCAGCAGCCAAAGCTGGGGGACAGGGGATCAGCCCCAGCATTTT,TRBV4-2,few,TRBD1,TRBJ1-5
CASSQDTGRTEAFF,TGTGCCAGCAGCCAAGATACAGGGCGCACTGAAGCTTTCTTT,TRBV3-1/TRBV3-2,.,.,TRBJ1-1
CASSEIMSDTQYF,TGTGCCAGCAGTGAAATAATGAGTGATACGCAGTATTTT,TRBV2,.,.,TRBJ2-3
CASSFSPNYGYTF,TGTGCCAGCAGTTTTAGCCCTAACTATGGCTACACCTTC,TRBV12-3/TRBV12-4,.,.,TRBJ1-2
CASSYPESGTEAFF,TGTGCCAGCAGTTATCCTGAATCGGGGACTGAAGCTTTCTTT,TRBV6-2/TRBV6-3,once,.,TRBJ1-1
CATSRDRQGGNTEAFF,TGTGCCACCAGCAGAGATCGGCAGGGTGGGAACACTGAAGCTTTCTTT,TRBV15,.,.,TRBJ1-1
CASSGQEWTDTQYF,TGTGCCAGTAGTGGGCAGGAATGGACAGATACGCAGTATTTT,TRBV19,.,.,TRBJ2-3
CASGPAGRGNQPQHF,TGTGCTAGTGGTCCCGCCGGGAGGGGCAATCAGCCCCAGCATTTT,TRBV12-5,.,.,TRBJ1-5
CSVADRGSQPQHF,TGCAGCGTTGCGGACAGGGGGAGTCAGCCCCAGCATTTT,TRBV29-1,.,TRBD1,TRBJ1-5
CATGQGSSYEQYF,TGCGCCACAGGACAGGGAAGCTCCTACGAGCAGTACTTC,TRBV10-1,.,TRBD1,TRBJ2-7
CASSQYTDRSSGNTIYF,TGCGCCAGCAGCCAATACACTGACAGGAGCTCTGGAAACACCATATATTTT,TRBV4-3,.,.,TRBJ1-3
CASSQGQRYGYTF,TGTGCCAGCAGCCAGGGGCAGCGCTATGGCTACACCTTC,TRBV7-8,.,.,TRBJ1-2
CAWAGLNRVEQYF,TGTGCCTGGGCGGGTTTAAACAGGGTCGAGCAGTACTTC,TRBV30,few,.,TRBJ2-7
CASSFHSGSRTNEQFF,TGTGCCAGCAGCTTCCATAGCGGGAGTAGGACGAATGAGCAGTTCTTC,TRBV28,once,TRBD2,TRBJ2-1
CASRRGWPGELFF,TGTGCCAGCAGAAGAGGGTGGCCCGGGGAGCTGTTTTTT,TRBV12-3/TRBV12-4,.,.,TRBJ2-2